This T cell receptor (beta chain) came from a study of blood T cell repertoires in COVID-19. Across the whole study: The United States, Italy and Spain were the sources of the acute and convalescent COVID-19 samples. Nucleic acid was either cDNA or gDNA, and it came from T cells, B-cell-depleted T cells, or PBMCs.

As originally analysed: Reference gene primer amplification yielded estimated nucleated cell counts. This table comes from immunoSEQ multiplex PCR, and its TCRdb copy is limited to in-frame clones, with some not included. The DNA gave D and trimming, while V, J and clone size come from that table. The table records approximately 280,000 clones, approximately 85% of them present only once. Germline values: CDR1 SNHLY, CDR2 FYNNEI. V was trimmed by 6 bases and J by 3 bases, leaving 6 bases between them. This CDR3 comprises 12 residues. The sequence was collected from a man aged 18 to 29 with active or convalescent COVID-19. The chain links TRBV2 to TRBJ2-1; D ambiguous. Material: peripheral blood. The CDR3 region is CASRTDYNEQFF. The CDR3, as DNA: TGTGCCAGCAGAACAGACTACAATGAGCAGTTCTTC. Supplemented by reference TRBV2 and TRBJ2-1, the full variable domain reads EPEVTQTPSHQVTQMGQEVILRCVPISNHLYFYWYRQILGQKVEFLVSFYNNEISEKSEIFDDQFSVERPDGSNFTLKIRSTKLEDSAMYFCASRTDYNEQFFGPGTRLTVL.